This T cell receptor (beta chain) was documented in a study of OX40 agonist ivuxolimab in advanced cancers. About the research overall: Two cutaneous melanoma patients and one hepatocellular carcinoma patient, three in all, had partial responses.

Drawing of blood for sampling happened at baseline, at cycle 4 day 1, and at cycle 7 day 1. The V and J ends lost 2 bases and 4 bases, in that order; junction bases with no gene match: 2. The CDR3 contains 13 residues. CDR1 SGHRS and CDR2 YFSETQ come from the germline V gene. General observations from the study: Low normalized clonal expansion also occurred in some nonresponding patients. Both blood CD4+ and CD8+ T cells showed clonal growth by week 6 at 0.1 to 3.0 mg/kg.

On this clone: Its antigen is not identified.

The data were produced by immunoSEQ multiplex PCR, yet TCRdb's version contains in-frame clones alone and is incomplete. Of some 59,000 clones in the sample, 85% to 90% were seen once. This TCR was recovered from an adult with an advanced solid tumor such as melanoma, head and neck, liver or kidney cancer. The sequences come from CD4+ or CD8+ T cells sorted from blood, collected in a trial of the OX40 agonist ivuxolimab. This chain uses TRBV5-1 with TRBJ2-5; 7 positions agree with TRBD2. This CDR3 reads CASSFGGRETQYF. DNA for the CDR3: TGCGCCAGCAGCTTCGGCGGGAGAGAGACCCAGTACTTC.